A selection of T cell receptor beta chains follows, all from one sample in a study of T cells in Graves' hyperthyroidism and ophthalmopathy. TCRdb reprocessed the multiplex PCR reads with MiXCR, giving one entry per CDR3 protein. The table lists roughly 510,000 distinct CDR3 sequences, 20% of them singletons. Sequencing used blood. The receptors stem from a man younger than 35 with Graves' hyperthyroidism. The CDR3 runs from the conserved cysteine through the conserved F or W. D genes are given only for firm matches.

16	TRBV12-3/TRBV12-4	TRBJ1-1	.	CASRPNSWPGGTEAFF
15	TRBV5-1	TRBJ2-5	.	CASSPTGNSQETQYF
15	TRBV11-2	TRBJ2-7	TRBD2	CASSRGTSASYEQYF
13	TRBV30	TRBJ1-2	.	CAWNSVVLYGYTF
15	TRBV6-5	TRBJ2-7	.	CASSYSRGVRYEQYF
13	TRBV19	TRBJ1-5	.	CASGVQSRQPQHF
14	TRBV7-8	TRBJ2-7	.	CASAGHPKTYEQYF
15	TRBV6-5	TRBJ1-2	.	CASSYSIWFNYGYTF
15	TRBV24-1	TRBJ2-2	.	CATSESGTNTEELFF
15	TRBV12-3/TRBV12-4	TRBJ1-5	.	CASSLVMGAGQPQHF
12	TRBV6-5	TRBJ2-5	.	CASSYGRETQYF
15	TRBV6-1	TRBJ1-5	TRBD1	CASRGTAYSNQPQHF
16	TRBV14	TRBJ1-1	.	CASSQARDTRGTEAFF
15	TRBV28	TRBJ1-5	.	CASSSTVSPNQPQHF
14	TRBV19	TRBJ1-1	.	CASSIETGRAEAFF
15	TRBV12-3/TRBV12-4	TRBJ1-1	.	CASSLGRSLNTEAFF
17	TRBV28	TRBJ1-6	.	CASSLWGEGVYNSPLHF
16	TRBV28	TRBJ2-7	TRBD1	CASSLSWTGDAYEQYF
16	TRBV6-1	TRBJ1-3	.	CASSEQGPDSGNTIYF
15	TRBV5-1	TRBJ2-5	TRBD2	CASSNNPSGQGTQYF
15	TRBV12-3/TRBV12-4	TRBJ2-7	.	CASSQGEGLLFEQYF
14	TRBV20-1	TRBJ2-5	TRBD2	CSAVPGLASETQYF
14	TRBV20-1	TRBJ1-1	.	CSASPHSMNTEAFF
16	TRBV19	TRBJ1-5	.	CASSITAGQGDWPQHF
14	TRBV6-1	TRBJ1-2	.	CASSAREGPYGYTF
13	TRBV30	TRBJ1-1	.	CAWSLNGDTEAFF
16	TRBV28	TRBJ1-1	.	CASSPPDGTPDTEAFF
14	TRBV6-1	TRBJ1-3	.	CASRDMSSGNTIYF